The entry below gives a single T cell receptor (beta chain) sequence along with its context. The V gene end was trimmed by 4 bases and the J gene end by 2 bases; junction bases not matched to a gene: 5. The CDR3 loop spans 15 amino acids. Germline V gene sequence: CDR1 SGHNT, CDR2 YYREEE (reference sequence). This record comes from a study of blood T cell repertoires in COVID-19. Study-wide context: Samples came from the United States, Italy and Spain, spanning acute and convalescent COVID-19. PBMCs, B-cell-depleted T cells, or T cells were the source of the cDNA or gDNA that made up the material.

Original processing notes: Estimated nucleated cell counts came from reference gene primer amplification. Repertoires were generated with immunoSEQ multiplex PCR, while TCRdb's copy carries only in-frame clones and drops some. That table is the source of V, J and clone size, and D and trimming were worked out from the DNA. The sample includes some 240,000 clones, approximately 82% of them seen just once. The chain employs TRBV5-4 and TRBJ1-4; TRBD1 aligns across 7 bases. The sample comprised peripheral blood. The TCR originated in a man aged 45-60 years with active or convalescent COVID-19. In nucleotides, the CDR3 is TGTGCCAGCAGCGTTCGACAGGGTACTAATGAAAAACTGTTTTTT. Amino acid sequence: CASSVRQGTNEKLFF.